The next 26 T cell receptor beta chains were all read from a single sample in a study of CD8 T cells in ankylosing spondylitis. From the 5' RACE reads, TCRdb called clonotypes with MiXCR, one entry per CDR3 protein. The sample includes 300,000 to 350,000 distinct CDR3 sequences, around 20% of them seen just once. Sequenced input: blood, either unsorted or a sorted T cell fraction (not recorded which). The origin of the receptors is a female donor with ankylosing spondylitis or in good health (not recorded which).

The chain links TRBV20-1 to TRBJ2-7; D is uncertain. Germline CDR1 reads DFQATT; CDR2 reads SNEGSKA (reference sequence). V was shortened by 2 bases and J by 2 bases, with 13 bases between the two germline ends. The CDR3 extends over 14 amino acids. The CDR3 sequence: CSARRHPPPYEQYF. The CDR3 region has the DNA TGCAGTGCTAGAAGGCATCCGCCCCCCTACGAGCAGTACTTC.

This clonotype has more than one count but fewer than ten. The rearrangement links TRBV7-2 to TRBJ2-5; D is unresolved. The CDR3 covers 15 residues. V gave up 3 bases and J gave up 2 bases, with 13 bases separating them. Germline V gene data show CDR1 as SGHTA and CDR2 as FQGNSA. The DNA of the CDR3 is TGTGCCAGCAGCTTGGCTCGGGCGTTGCAAGAGACCCAGTACTTC. Translation: CASSLARALQETQYF.

The chain uses TRBV7-8 and TRBJ1-2; D gene ambiguous. Trimming shortened V by 4 bases and J by 8 bases, and 14 bases separated the two germline ends. The CDR3 is made up of 13 amino acids. The V gene's germline CDR1 is SGHVS and CDR2 FQNEAQ. This chain's CDR3 is CASSSAVAMGYTF. For the CDR3, the DNA is TGTGCCAGCAGCTCTGCGGTGGCTATGGGCTACACCTTC.

There are many counts of this clonotype. The gene calls are TRBV12-3 or TRBV12-4 and TRBJ2-2; a possible D gene is TRBD1 (7 bases). The CDR3 covers 14 residues. The V end was cut by 6 bases, the J end by 2 bases, with 10 bases between. The CDR3 sequence: CASRRDRNTGELFF. CDR3 coding DNA: TGTGCCAGCAGGCGGGACAGAAACACCGGGGAGCTGTTTTTT.

In this sample, this clonotype turned up a few times. This chain uses TRBV3-1 with TRBJ1-1; TRBD1 agrees at 7 bases. Germline V gives CDR1 LGHDT, CDR2 YNNKEL (reference sequence). The trim removed 5 bases at V and 1 base at J, leaving 7 bases unmatched. The CDR3 runs 15 residues. CDR3 protein: CASSRRTGSNTEAFF. CDR3 in DNA: TGTGCCAGCAGCAGGCGGACAGGCTCGAACACTGAAGCTTTCTTT.

This chain's CDR3 is CASSYSAGLAGLDVGEQFF. The CDR3, as DNA: TGTGCCAGCAGCTATTCCGCGGGACTAGCGGGCCTGGACGTTGGTGAGCAGTTCTTC. The chain links TRBV11-1 to TRBJ2-1; TRBD2 aligns across 12 bases. The CDR3 length is 19 residues. Germline trimming cut 4 bases from V and 9 bases from J; bases unmatched to any gene: 19. The germline CDR1 and CDR2 sequences are SGHAT and FQDESV (reference sequence).

This clonotype appeared a few times. This chain uses TRBV7-2 with TRBJ2-5; no clear D. This CDR3 comprises 12 residues. Germline assignment: CDR1 SGHTA and CDR2 FQGNSA. Trimming shortened V by 6 bases and J by 5 bases, and 10 bases separated the two germline ends. The CDR3 reads CASSSLGETQYF. As DNA, the CDR3 is TGTGCCAGCAGTTCGCTTGGGGAGACCCAGTACTTC.

The chain joins TRBV29-1 to TRBJ2-7; 7 nucleotides line up with TRBD2. Germline V CDR1 and CDR2: SQVTM, ANQGSEA. V lost 4 bases and J lost 6; bases outside the gene matches: 6. The CDR3 spans 12 residues. CDR3 protein: CSVGPGGGEQYF. DNA for the CDR3: TGCAGCGTTGGCCCGGGAGGAGGCGAGCAGTACTTC.

The chain carries TRBV9 and TRBJ1-1; D might be TRBD1 (6 bases). Trimming took 4 bases from V and 1 from J, leaving 14 bases between them. The length of the CDR3 is 15 residues. Looked up from germline, CDR1 is SGDLS and CDR2 is YYNGEE. This CDR3 is CASSSQGRENTEAFF. The CDR3 DNA sequence: TGTGCCAGCAGCAGCCAGGGGCGAGAGAACACTGAAGCTTTCTTT.

The gene calls are TRBV20-1 and TRBJ2-1, with D unclear. V was pared by 4 bases and J by 6 bases, with 4 bases between. This CDR3 region has 10 residues. Looked up from germline, CDR1 is DFQATT and CDR2 is SNEGSKA (reference sequence). The CDR3 reads CSAILNEQFF. The CDR3, as DNA: TGCAGTGCTATACTCAATGAGCAGTTCTTC.

Many counts were recorded for this clonotype. This sequence joins TRBV12-3 or TRBV12-4 and TRBJ2-3; D is unresolved. The CDR3 loop spans 12 amino acids. Trimming removed 8 bases at V and 9 bases at J, with 15 bases between. The CDR3 spells CASRREAHTQYF. DNA of the CDR3: TGTGCCAGCCGGAGAGAAGCACACACGCAGTATTTT.

In its sample, this clonotype was seen many times. V usage is TRBV11-2 and J usage is TRBJ2-7; 7 nucleotides line up with TRBD2. Germline V lookup: CDR1 SGHAT, CDR2 FQNNGV. The trim removed 3 bases at V and 0 bases at J, leaving 5 bases unmatched. The CDR3 totals 15 residues. This CDR3 reads CASSLGAGSSYEQYF. The CDR3 DNA is TGTGCCAGCAGCTTGGGAGCGGGAAGCTCCTACGAGCAGTACTTC.

The chain joins TRBV6-2 or TRBV6-3 to TRBJ1-2; a weak D match, TRBD1 (6 bases). The CDR3 has 14 residues. Germline values: CDR1 MNHEY, CDR2 SVGEGT. The V and J ends lost 7 bases and 6 bases respectively, with 18 bases between them. The CDR3, as DNA: TGTGCCAGCACTGACAGGCCACAGGTGGATGGCTACACCTTC. It codes for CASTDRPQVDGYTF.

The rearrangement uses TRBV20-1 and TRBJ2-5, with 9 bases aligning to TRBD2. CDR1 and CDR2 from the germline V gene are DFQATT and SNEGSKA (reference sequence). Trimming at V came to 0 bases and at J to 0 bases, leaving 5 bases not matched to a gene. The CDR3 is made up of 16 amino acids. The DNA for the CDR3 is TGCAGTGCTAGAGACGGAACTAGCGGGTACCAAGAGACCCAGTACTTC. Translation: CSARDGTSGYQETQYF.

The rearrangement joins TRBV20-1 to TRBJ2-3; TRBD2 agrees at 8 bases. In germline, CDR1 is DFQATT, CDR2 SNEGSKA (reference sequence). The CDR3 has 14 residues. V lost 7 bases to trimming and J lost 1 base; unmatched junction nucleotides: 7. The CDR3 loop reads CSVSGGGGTDTQYF. As DNA, the CDR3 is TGCAGTGTTTCGGGAGGGGGAGGCACAGATACGCAGTATTTT.

This clonotype was detected ten times or more. The rearrangement links TRBV29-1 to TRBJ2-1, with 7 bases matching TRBD2. The germline gives CDR1 SQVTM, CDR2 ANQGSEA. This CDR3 region has 13 residues. After removal of 4 bases from V and 6 bases from J, the junction contained 6 bases not matched to a gene. CDR3 DNA: TGCAGCGTTGTGGGGAGGGCGGCCAATGAGCAGTTCTTC. As protein: CSVVGRAANEQFF.

CDR3 sequence reads: CSASGTGPRETQYF. CDR3 DNA sequence: TGCAGTGCTTCCGGGACAGGGCCGCGGGAGACCCAGTACTTC. The J gene is TRBJ2-5, the V gene TRBV20-1; TRBD1 aligns across 9 bases. The V gene end was trimmed by 5 bases and the J gene end by 5 bases; junction bases not matched to a gene: 9. Germline V gene sequence: CDR1 DFQATT, CDR2 SNEGSKA (reference sequence). This CDR3 has 14 amino acids.

This chain joins TRBV7-6 and TRBJ1-1; TRBD1 might be the D (6 bases). The CDR3 spans 14 residues. Germline values: CDR1 SGHVS, CDR2 FNYEAQ. V lost 3 bases and J 5 bases, leaving 13 bases between the germline ends. The CDR3 here is CASSLGGAATEAFF. In DNA, the CDR3 is TGTGCCAGCAGCTTGGGGGGCGCGGCGACTGAAGCTTTCTTT.

This clonotype was picked up a small number of times. V and J are TRBV29-1 and TRBJ1-5; D may be TRBD1 (5 bases). Germline lookup yields CDR1 SQVTM and CDR2 ANQGSEA. V was clipped by 4 bases and J by 5 bases, with 9 bases between them. This CDR3 is 12 amino acids long. CDR3 nucleotide sequence: TGCAGCGTTGGGGACGGGTATCAGCCCCAGCATTTT. It codes for CSVGDGYQPQHF. Together with reference TRBV29-1 and TRBJ1-5, the CDR3 gives the full variable domain: SAVISQKPSRDICQRGTSLTIQCQVDSQVTMMFWYRQQPGQSLTLIATANQGSEATYESGFVIDKFPISRPNLTFSTLTVSNMSPEDSSIYLCSVGDGYQPQHFGDGTRLSIL.

This clonotype was recorded a few times. This chain links TRBV20-1 with TRBJ2-7; 13 bases map to TRBD2. V was clipped by 6 bases and J by 7 bases; unmatched bases: 9. CDR3 length equals 14 residues. The germline V gene has CDR1 DFQATT and CDR2 SNEGSKA (reference sequence). CDR3 sequence (DNA): TGCAGTGCCCCAGGGACTAGCGGGGAGAAAGAGCAGTACTTC. Its protein product is CSAPGTSGEKEQYF.

This clonotype appeared a few times. This chain links TRBV7-3 with TRBJ2-3; 11 bases are a match to TRBD2. V dropped 6 bases and J dropped 2; count of bases not matched to a gene: 4. This CDR3 contains 15 residues. Germline V gene data show CDR1 as SGHTA and CDR2 as FQGTGA. The DNA of the CDR3 is TGTGCCAGCAGTCGTAGCGGGAGGGCCACAGATACGCAGTATTTT. Its translation: CASSRSGRATDTQYF.

The V and J genes are TRBV7-2 and TRBJ1-6, with D unclear. V was cut by 7 bases and J by 13 bases, with 20 bases left in between. The CDR3 covers 14 residues. From germline, CDR1 is SGHTA and CDR2 FQGNSA. As DNA, the CDR3 is TGTGCCAGCACCACCGGGCAGCATAGCTCGCCCCTCCACTTT. It specifies CASTTGQHSSPLHF.

The J gene is TRBJ2-7, the V gene TRBV5-5, with D possibly being TRBD2 (5 bases). Germline V gene data show CDR1 as SGHKS and CDR2 as YYEKEE (reference sequence). The CDR3 has 14 residues. V dropped 5 bases and J dropped 3 bases, with 15 bases sitting between them. The CDR3 region is CASSIAYLYYEQYF. The CDR3 nucleotides are TGTGCCAGCAGTATAGCGTACCTCTACTACGAGCAGTACTTC.

V and J are TRBV2 and TRBJ2-7; D not certain. V was clipped by 4 bases and J by 4 bases, with 14 bases between them. Per the germline V gene, CDR1 is SNHLY and CDR2 is FYNNEI. This CDR3 is built from 14 residues. In DNA form, the CDR3 reads TGTGCCAGCAGTGGGGATCAGGTTCAGTACGAGCAGTACTTC. Translated: CASSGDQVQYEQYF.

The sample holds a few counts of this clonotype. In nucleotides, the CDR3 is TGTGCCAGCCGGTTACGAGGGAAAGCTTTCTTT. As protein: CASRLRGKAFF. The chain is built from TRBV28 and TRBJ1-1; D remains ambiguous. The CDR3 covers 11 residues. CDR1 and CDR2 (germline): MDHEN, SYDVKM. V dropped 8 bases and J dropped 9 bases, with 13 bases sitting between them.

This clonotype came up many times. V gene TRBV2 combines with J gene TRBJ1-5; no clear D gene. CDR1 SNHLY and CDR2 FYNNEI come from the germline V gene. CDR3 length equals 14 residues. V was shortened by 5 bases and J by 2 bases, with 10 bases between the two germline ends. The CDR3 DNA is TGTGCCAGCAGTACAAATAATGGCAATCAGCCCCAGCATTTT. Its protein is CASSTNNGNQPQHF.